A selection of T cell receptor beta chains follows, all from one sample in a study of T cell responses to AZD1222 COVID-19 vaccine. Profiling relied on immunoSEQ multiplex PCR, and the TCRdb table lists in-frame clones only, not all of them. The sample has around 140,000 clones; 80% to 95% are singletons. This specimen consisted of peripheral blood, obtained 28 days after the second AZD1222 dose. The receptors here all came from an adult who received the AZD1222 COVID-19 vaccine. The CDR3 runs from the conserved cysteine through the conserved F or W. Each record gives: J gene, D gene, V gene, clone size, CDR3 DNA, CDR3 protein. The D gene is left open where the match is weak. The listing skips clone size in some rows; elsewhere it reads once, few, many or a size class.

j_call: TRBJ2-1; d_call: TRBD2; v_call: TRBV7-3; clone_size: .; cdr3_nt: TGTGCCAGCAGCTTGTCAGCGGGAGGGCAAAATGAGCAGTTCTTC; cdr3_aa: CASSLSAGGQNEQFF
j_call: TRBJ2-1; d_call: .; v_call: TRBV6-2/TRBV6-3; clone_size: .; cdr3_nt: TGTGCCAGCAGCCGACTAGACAATGAGCAGTTCTTC; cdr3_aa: CASSRLDNEQFF
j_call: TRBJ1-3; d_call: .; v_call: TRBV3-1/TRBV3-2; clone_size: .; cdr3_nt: TGTGCCAGCAGCCAAGGAACAGTTCTCTTCGATGGTGGAAACACCATATATTTT; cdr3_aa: CASSQGTVLFDGGNTIYF
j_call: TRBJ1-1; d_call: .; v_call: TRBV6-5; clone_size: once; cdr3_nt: TGTGCCAGCACCGGGTCCCTGAACACTGAAGCTTTCTTT; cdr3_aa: CASTGSLNTEAFF
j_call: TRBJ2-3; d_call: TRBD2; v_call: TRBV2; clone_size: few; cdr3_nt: TGTGCCAGCAGTGATTTGACTAGCGGGGGTAGTGCAGATACGCAGTATTTT; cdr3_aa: CASSDLTSGGSADTQYF
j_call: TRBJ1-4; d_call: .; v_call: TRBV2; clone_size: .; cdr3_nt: TGTGCCAGCAGTGCCAGGGGCGGTGTTGAAAAACTGTTTTTT; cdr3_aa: CASSARGGVEKLFF
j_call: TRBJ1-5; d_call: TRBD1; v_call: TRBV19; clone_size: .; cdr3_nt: TGTGCCAGTAGTACACCAGGGGGCAGTGGTCAGCCCCAGCATTTT; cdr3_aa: CASSTPGGSGQPQHF
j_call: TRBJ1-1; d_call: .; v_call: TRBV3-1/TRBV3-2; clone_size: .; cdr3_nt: TGTGCCAGCAGTCCAGGACATAACACTGAAGCTTTCTTT; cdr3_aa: CASSPGHNTEAFF
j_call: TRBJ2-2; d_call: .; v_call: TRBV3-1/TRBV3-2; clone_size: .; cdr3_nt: TGTGCCAGCAGCCAAGAGGTGGGGGCTGGCGGGGAGCTGTTTTTT; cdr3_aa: CASSQEVGAGGELFF
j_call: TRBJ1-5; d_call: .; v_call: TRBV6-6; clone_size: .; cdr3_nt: TGTGCCAGCAGTTACTCCGCAGGGTCTGATCAGCCCCAGCATTTT; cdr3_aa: CASSYSAGSDQPQHF
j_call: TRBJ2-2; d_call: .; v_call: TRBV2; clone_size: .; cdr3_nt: TGTGCCAGCAGTGTCCAGGGCGAACCGGGGGAGCTGTTTTTT; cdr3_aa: CASSVQGEPGELFF
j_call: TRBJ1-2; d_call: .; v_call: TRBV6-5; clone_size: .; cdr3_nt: TGTGCCAGCACCACATCAGGGGTCGAAGGTGGCTACACCTTC; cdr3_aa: CASTTSGVEGGYTF
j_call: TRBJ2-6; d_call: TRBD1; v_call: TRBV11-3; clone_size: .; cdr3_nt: TGTGCCAGCAGCGTCGGGACAGCTGGGGCCAACGTCCTGACTTTC; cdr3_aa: CASSVGTAGANVLTF
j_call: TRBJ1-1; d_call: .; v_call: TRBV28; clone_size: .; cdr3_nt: TGTGCCAGCAGTTTTGGTCACAAGGACACTGAAGCTTTCTTT; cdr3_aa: CASSFGHKDTEAFF
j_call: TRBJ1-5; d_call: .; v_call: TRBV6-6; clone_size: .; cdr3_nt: TGTGCCAGCAGTCCGGGCGGGGATAGCAATCAGCCCCAGCATTTT; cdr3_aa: CASSPGGDSNQPQHF
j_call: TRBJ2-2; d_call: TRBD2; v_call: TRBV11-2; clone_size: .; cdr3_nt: TGTGCCAGCAGCCGGCTAGCGGGAGGTACCGGGGAGCTGTTTTTT; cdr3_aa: CASSRLAGGTGELFF
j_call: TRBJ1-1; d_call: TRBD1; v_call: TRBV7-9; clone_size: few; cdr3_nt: TGTGCCAGCACCTTAGCCGGGACAGGGGGAATTGAAGCTTTCTTT; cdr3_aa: CASTLAGTGGIEAFF
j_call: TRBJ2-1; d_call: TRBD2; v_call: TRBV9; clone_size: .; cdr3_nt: TGTGCCAGCAGCCAAGGGAGCGGGGGGCCCAATGAGCAGTTCTTC; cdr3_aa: CASSQGSGGPNEQFF
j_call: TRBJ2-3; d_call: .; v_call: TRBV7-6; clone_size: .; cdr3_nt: TGTGCCAGCAGCTTAACAGATACGCAGTATTTT; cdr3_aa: CASSLTDTQYF
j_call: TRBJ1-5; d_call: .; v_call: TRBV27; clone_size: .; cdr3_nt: TGTGCCAGCAGCCCATCCCTAAATCAGCCCCAGCATTTT; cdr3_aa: CASSPSLNQPQHF
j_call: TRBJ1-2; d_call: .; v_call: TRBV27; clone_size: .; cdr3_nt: TGTGCCAGCAGTTCCCGGGAGAGCTATGGCTACACCTTC; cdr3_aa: CASSSRESYGYTF
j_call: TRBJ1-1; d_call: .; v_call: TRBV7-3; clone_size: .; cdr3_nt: TGTGCCAGCAGCTTAAATGCAGGTGACACTGAAGCTTTCTTT; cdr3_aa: CASSLNAGDTEAFF
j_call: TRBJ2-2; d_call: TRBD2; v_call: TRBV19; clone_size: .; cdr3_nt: TGTGCCAGTAGTGGAAGCGGGAGGGCCCCCGGGGAGCTGTTTTTT; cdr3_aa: CASSGSGRAPGELFF
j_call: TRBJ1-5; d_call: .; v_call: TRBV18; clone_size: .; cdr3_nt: TGTGCCAGCTCAGACGGCAGCGATCAGCCCCAGCATTTT; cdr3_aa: CASSDGSDQPQHF
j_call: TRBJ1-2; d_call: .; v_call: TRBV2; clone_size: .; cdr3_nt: TGTGCCAGCAGTGAAGTGGACCCCTCCATCGGCTACACCTTC; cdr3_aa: CASSEVDPSIGYTF
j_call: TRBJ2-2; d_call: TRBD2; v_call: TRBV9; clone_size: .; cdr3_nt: TGTGCCAGCAGCGGAAGGGGACTAGCGGGAAGTTCGGACACCGGGGAGCTGTTTTTT; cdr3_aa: CASSGRGLAGSSDTGELFF
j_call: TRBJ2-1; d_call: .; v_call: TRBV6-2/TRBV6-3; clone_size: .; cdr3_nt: TGTGCCAGCAGTTATGGTAGCGGTGGGCCCTCCTACAATGAGCAGTTCTTC; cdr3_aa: CASSYGSGGPSYNEQFF
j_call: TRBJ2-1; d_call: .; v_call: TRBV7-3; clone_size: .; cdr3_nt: TGTGCCAGCAGCCCGGACCCCGGGTCCTACAATGAGCAGTTCTTC; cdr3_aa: CASSPDPGSYNEQFF